This entry lists 12 T cell receptor beta chains sequenced from one sample in a study of T cell repertoires in cytomegalovirus infection. From the reads, TCRdb called clonotypes with MiXCR, one entry per CDR3 protein. The repertoire holds over 150,000 distinct CDR3 sequences, with roughly 17% as singletons. Sequencing was carried out using CD8+ T cells from PBMCs. These receptors were taken from a human donor in good health (CMV status not recorded). Some clones in this sample may be carry-over from other donors' samples.

The genes are TRBV7-9 and TRBJ2-2; D is ambiguous. V was shortened by 4 bases and J by 9 bases, with 18 bases between the two germline ends. Germline V gives CDR1 SEHNR, CDR2 FQNEAQ (reference sequence). The CDR3 contains 15 residues. The CDR3 DNA reads TGTGCCAGCAGCTCCCCGACACCAGCCACAAGGGAGCTGTTTTTT. Protein sequence: CASSSPTPATRELFF.

This clonotype was observed a few times. The J gene is TRBJ2-1, the V gene TRBV7-6; 11 nucleotides match TRBD2. The CDR3 has 19 residues. CDR1 SGHVS and CDR2 FNYEAQ come from the germline V gene. V trimming: 5 bases; J trimming: 9 bases; junction bases outside the gene matches: 21. DNA of the CDR3: TGTGCCAGCAGCCCTCGCCTAGCGGGGGGCCACGGGGTTTCCGGTGAGCAGTTCTTC. This codes for CASSPRLAGGHGVSGEQFF.

V usage is TRBV7-9 and J usage is TRBJ2-1; 7 nucleotides align to TRBD1. Germline-derived CDR1 and CDR2 are SEHNR and FQNEAQ (reference sequence). There are 17 residues in the CDR3. V lost 3 bases to trimming and J lost 1 base; unmatched junction nucleotides: 9. CDR3 amino acids: CASSFPPTGLSYNEQFF. Here the CDR3 DNA reads TGTGCCAGCAGCTTCCCACCGACAGGGTTGTCCTACAATGAGCAGTTCTTC.

This clonotype was counted a few times. The chain couples TRBV28 to TRBJ1-5; D uncertain. The CDR3 loop spans 14 amino acids. The germline CDR1 and CDR2 sequences are MDHEN and SYDVKM. With 3 bases removed from V and 0 bases from J, the gap between germline ends came to 6 bases. In DNA form, the CDR3 reads TGTGCCAGCAGTTTTTGGGGTAGCAATCAGCCCCAGCATTTT. This translates into CASSFWGSNQPQHF.

This clonotype was picked up a small number of times. The chain joins TRBV11-2 to TRBJ2-7; D may be TRBD2 (5 bases). CDR1 and CDR2 from the germline V gene are SGHAT and FQNNGV. CDR3 length equals 17 residues. V lost 1 base and J lost 1, with 17 bases in between. CDR3 region: CASSLVLQIPGSYEQYF. For the CDR3, the DNA is TGTGCCAGCAGCTTAGTTCTTCAGATCCCGGGATCCTACGAGCAGTACTTC.

V gene TRBV29-1 combines with J gene TRBJ2-5; possible D gene TRBD2, 6 bases. Looked up from germline, CDR1 is SQVTM and CDR2 is ANQGSEA. The CDR3 runs to 13 residues. The V and J ends lost 3 bases and 5 bases respectively, with 13 bases between them. The CDR3 DNA reads as TGCAGCGTTGACGAACTAGCCGGGGAGACCCAGTACTTC. This codes for CSVDELAGETQYF.

V is TRBV4-3 and J is TRBJ2-2, with D perhaps matching TRBD1 (6 bases). V gave up 0 bases and J gave up 4 bases, with 9 bases separating them. Germline V gene lookup returns CDR1 LGHNA and CDR2 YSLEER. This CDR3 is built from 15 residues. The CDR3 DNA reads TGCGCCAGCAGCCAAGATTCAGGGGCCACCGGGGAGCTGTTTTTT. This codes for CASSQDSGATGELFF.

This clonotype turned up a few times. This rearrangement joins TRBV11-2 to TRBJ2-5, with a weak D call TRBD1 (5 bases). The CDR3 length is 16 residues. The germline CDR1 and CDR2 sequences are SGHAT and FQNNGV. V shed 5 bases and J shed 0 bases, with 16 bases lying between them. The CDR3 is CASSPGMVRDQETQYF. CDR3 DNA: TGTGCCAGCAGCCCAGGGATGGTGAGAGACCAAGAGACCCAGTACTTC.

The rearrangement uses TRBV11-2 and TRBJ2-7; 7 bases are shared with TRBD1. Germline CDR1 SGHAT, CDR2 FQNNGV. This CDR3 is 23 amino acids long. V lost 0 bases, J lost 0 bases, and 26 bases stayed unmatched. The CDR3 here is CASSLDQVVGFFSGTVLSYEQYF. CDR3 sequence (DNA): TGTGCCAGCAGCTTAGATCAGGTGGTAGGTTTTTTTTCCGGGACAGTACTCTCCTACGAGCAGTACTTC.

This clonotype was seen more than once but under ten times. The rearrangement uses TRBV7-2 and TRBJ1-2, with D unresolved. The length of the CDR3 is 15 residues. Germline CDR1 is SGHTA and CDR2 is FQGNSA. V was cut by 7 bases and J by 6 bases, with 21 bases left in between. The CDR3 DNA sequence: TGTGCCAGCACCCCCATTCGGGAAGGGTTCCATGGCTACACCTTC. As protein: CASTPIREGFHGYTF.

This clonotype has a handful of counts. This chain links TRBV7-9 with TRBJ2-7, with D possibly matching TRBD2 (6 bases). With 3 bases removed from V and 7 bases from J, the gap between germline ends came to 13 bases. This CDR3 contains 13 residues. Looked up from germline, CDR1 is SEHNR and CDR2 is FQNEAQ (reference sequence). The CDR3 here is CASSFSTAGEQYF. CDR3 DNA sequence: TGTGCCAGCAGCTTCTCGACGGCGGGGGAGCAGTACTTC.

The J gene is TRBJ2-5, the V gene TRBV7-8; 7 bases map to TRBD2. The CDR3 loop spans 18 amino acids. CDR1 is SGHVS and CDR2 is FQNEAQ in the germline V gene. Losses at the gene ends were 0 bases for V and 2 bases for J; bases not matched to a gene: 12. The CDR3 region is CASSLATRLSGVQETQYF. The CDR3 DNA reads as TGTGCCAGCAGCTTAGCAACCCGACTAAGCGGGGTACAAGAGACCCAGTACTTC.